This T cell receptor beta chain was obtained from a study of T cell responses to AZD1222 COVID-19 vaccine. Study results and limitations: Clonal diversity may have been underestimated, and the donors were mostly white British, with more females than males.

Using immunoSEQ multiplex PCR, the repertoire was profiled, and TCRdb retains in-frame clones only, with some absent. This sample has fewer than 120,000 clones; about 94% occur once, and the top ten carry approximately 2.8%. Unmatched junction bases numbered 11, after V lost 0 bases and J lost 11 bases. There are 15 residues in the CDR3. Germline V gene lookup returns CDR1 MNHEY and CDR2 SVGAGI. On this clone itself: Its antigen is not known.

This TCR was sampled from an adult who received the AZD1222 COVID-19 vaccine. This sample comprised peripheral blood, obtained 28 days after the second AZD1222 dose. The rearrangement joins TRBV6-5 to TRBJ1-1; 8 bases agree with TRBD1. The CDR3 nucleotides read TGTGCCAGCAGTTACTCTACAGGACAGGGCCCTGGGGCTTTCTTT. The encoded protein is CASSYSTGQGPGAFF.